A selection of T cell receptor beta chains follows, all from one sample in a study of blood T cell repertoires in COVID-19. Using immunoSEQ multiplex PCR, the repertoire was profiled, and TCRdb retains in-frame clones only, with some absent. The profile shows around 230,000 clones, 86% of them singletons. The source material was peripheral blood. These receptors all come from a man between 25 and 39 years old who had recovered from COVID-19. The CDR3 runs from the conserved cysteine through the conserved F or W. A D gene is named only where the DNA matches it firmly. Size is omitted from some rows. Given values are once, few, many or a class for expanded clones.

D: NA
V: TRBV3-1/TRBV3-2
J: TRBJ2-2
size: NA
CDR3: CASSQDAGYRELFF
DNA: TGTGCCAGCAGCCAAGACGCAGGGTACCGGGAGCTGTTTTTT

D: NA
V: TRBV5-4
J: TRBJ2-3
size: NA
CDR3: CASSRYLLGTDTQYF
DNA: TGTGCCAGCAGCCGCTACCTACTAGGGACAGATACGCAGTATTTT

D: NA
V: TRBV9
J: TRBJ1-1
size: NA
CDR3: CASSPTNTEAFF
DNA: TGTGCCAGCAGCCCAACAAACACTGAAGCTTTCTTT

D: NA
V: TRBV5-6
J: TRBJ1-5
size: NA
CDR3: CASSSLNNQPQHF
DNA: TGTGCCAGCAGCTCCCTTAACAATCAGCCCCAGCATTTT

D: TRBD2
V: TRBV11-2
J: TRBJ2-7
size: once
CDR3: CASSFRLAGGPNEQYF
DNA: TGTGCCAGCAGCTTCCGGCTAGCGGGGGGGCCTAACGAGCAGTACTTC

D: NA
V: TRBV24-1
J: TRBJ2-2
size: NA
CDR3: CATSDPGGVGTGELFF
DNA: TGTGCCACCAGTGATCCCGGGGGAGTCGGCACCGGGGAGCTGTTTTTT

D: TRBD1
V: TRBV5-6
J: TRBJ1-2
size: NA
CDR3: CASSWTGAYGYTF
DNA: TGTGCCAGCAGCTGGACAGGAGCCTATGGCTACACCTTC

D: NA
V: TRBV5-4
J: TRBJ1-2
size: NA
CDR3: CASSLRTEGGYTF
DNA: TGTGCCAGCAGCTTGAGGACAGAAGGTGGCTACACCTTC

D: NA
V: TRBV5-1
J: TRBJ1-2
size: once
CDR3: CASSLGSTSAGNYGYTF
DNA: TGCGCCAGCAGCTTGGGGAGTACCTCGGCAGGGAACTATGGCTACACCTTC

D: TRBD2
V: TRBV7-2
J: TRBJ2-1
size: NA
CDR3: CASSLVLAGAYNEQFF
DNA: TGTGCCAGCAGCTTAGTGCTAGCGGGGGCCTACAATGAGCAGTTCTTC

D: TRBD1
V: TRBV5-1
J: TRBJ2-7
size: NA
CDR3: CASSLRQGGEYEQYF
DNA: TGCGCCAGCAGCCTCCGACAGGGGGGAGAGTACGAGCAGTACTTC

D: TRBD1
V: TRBV3-1/TRBV3-2
J: TRBJ2-4
size: NA
CDR3: CASSQAAGQGEFPKNIQYF
DNA: TGTGCCAGCAGCCAAGCCGCGGGACAGGGAGAATTTCCCAAAAACATTCAGTACTTC

D: NA
V: TRBV6-1
J: TRBJ1-1
size: NA
CDR3: CASSETQTGLQPEAFF
DNA: TGTGCCAGCAGTGAAACACAAACAGGGTTACAGCCTGAAGCTTTCTTT

D: TRBD2
V: TRBV6-5
J: TRBJ2-7
size: NA
CDR3: CASSYAGGALYEQYF
DNA: TGTGCCAGCAGTTACGCGGGGGGAGCCCTCTACGAGCAGTACTTC

D: NA
V: TRBV10-1
J: TRBJ2-2
size: NA
CDR3: CASSESVSTGELFF
DNA: TGCGCCAGCAGTGAGTCGGTCAGCACCGGGGAGCTGTTTTTT

D: TRBD1
V: TRBV4-1
J: TRBJ1-1
size: once
CDR3: CASSQGPGQGHTEAFF
DNA: TGCGCCAGCAGCCAAGGTCCGGGACAGGGGCATACTGAAGCTTTCTTT

D: NA
V: TRBV7-8
J: TRBJ2-7
size: NA
CDR3: CASSFTGTGTVEQYF
DNA: TGTGCCAGCAGCTTCACCGGGACTGGAACCGTCGAGCAGTACTTC

D: TRBD2
V: TRBV19
J: TRBJ2-3
size: NA
CDR3: CASSTIAGGPFLPDTQYF
DNA: TGTGCCAGTAGTACCATAGCGGGGGGGCCGTTTCTACCAGATACGCAGTATTTT

D: NA
V: TRBV6-5
J: TRBJ2-2
size: NA
CDR3: CASSYSGVTGELFF
DNA: TGTGCCAGCAGTTACTCGGGAGTCACCGGGGAGCTGTTTTTT

D: NA
V: TRBV3-1/TRBV3-2
J: TRBJ1-6
size: NA
CDR3: CASSPSVLSPLHF
DNA: TGTGCCAGCAGCCCCTCGGTTTTGTCACCCCTCCACTTT

D: NA
V: TRBV5-1
J: TRBJ1-1
size: NA
CDR3: CASSLASGSIAEAFF
DNA: TGCGCCAGCAGCTTGGCGTCGGGTAGCATCGCTGAAGCTTTCTTT

D: TRBD1
V: TRBV19
J: TRBJ1-6
size: NA
CDR3: CASSPVRQGAFTPLHF
DNA: TGTGCCAGTAGTCCGGTTCGGCAGGGGGCTTTCACACCCCTCCACTTT

D: NA
V: TRBV5-4
J: TRBJ1-1
size: NA
CDR3: CASSFGGVNTEAFF
DNA: TGTGCCAGCAGCTTTGGGGGGGTGAACACTGAAGCTTTCTTT

D: TRBD1
V: TRBV11-3
J: TRBJ2-2
size: NA
CDR3: CASSWQGESTGELFF
DNA: TGTGCCAGCAGCTGGCAGGGGGAAAGCACCGGGGAGCTGTTTTTT

D: NA
V: TRBV5-6
J: TRBJ2-1
size: NA
CDR3: CASSSPGVVSEQFF
DNA: TGTGCCAGCAGCTCCCCCGGAGTCGTGAGTGAGCAGTTCTTC

D: TRBD1
V: TRBV10-3
J: TRBJ2-7
size: NA
CDR3: CAINPGQGAYYEQYF
DNA: TGTGCCATCAACCCTGGACAGGGGGCCTACTACGAGCAGTACTTC

D: NA
V: TRBV9
J: TRBJ1-2
size: NA
CDR3: CASSVYTHYGYTF
DNA: TGTGCCAGCAGCGTATACACCCACTATGGCTACACCTTC

D: NA
V: TRBV30
J: TRBJ2-3
size: NA
CDR3: CAWNLSPSTDTQYF
DNA: TGTGCCTGGAATCTCTCCCCTAGCACAGATACGCAGTATTTT

D: NA
V: TRBV7-2
J: TRBJ1-5
size: once
CDR3: CASSPDSGNQPQHF
DNA: TGTGCCAGCAGCCCTGACAGTGGCAATCAGCCCCAGCATTTT

D: NA
V: TRBV5-4
J: TRBJ1-5
size: few
CDR3: CASSLKNIPQHF
DNA: TGTGCCAGCAGCTTGAAAAACATACCCCAGCATTTT

D: NA
V: TRBV30
J: TRBJ2-7
size: NA
CDR3: CAWSTYEQYF
DNA: TGTGCCTGGAGCACCTACGAGCAGTACTTC

D: NA
V: TRBV6-5
J: TRBJ1-3
size: NA
CDR3: CASSKGGGYTIYF
DNA: TGTGCCAGCAGCAAGGGTGGCGGGTACACCATATATTTT

D: TRBD1
V: TRBV7-2
J: TRBJ1-3
size: NA
CDR3: CASSLAPDRAGNTIYF
DNA: TGTGCCAGCAGCTTAGCGCCGGACAGGGCTGGAAACACCATATATTTT

D: TRBD1
V: TRBV4-2
J: TRBJ2-3
size: NA
CDR3: CASSRGQGKDTQYF
DNA: TGTGCCAGCAGCCGGGGACAGGGTAAAGATACGCAGTATTTT

D: TRBD1
V: TRBV7-2
J: TRBJ1-5
size: NA
CDR3: CASSLAPGTGGQAQHF
DNA: TGTGCCAGCAGCTTAGCCCCTGGGACAGGGGGCCAAGCCCAGCATTTT

D: TRBD1
V: TRBV9
J: TRBJ2-7
size: once
CDR3: CASSVGTGVFEQYF
DNA: TGTGCCAGCAGCGTAGGGACAGGGGTTTTCGAGCAGTACTTC

D: TRBD1
V: TRBV19
J: TRBJ1-4
size: NA
CDR3: CASKTMGQINEKLFF
DNA: TGTGCCAGTAAGACGATGGGACAGATTAATGAAAAACTGTTTTTT

D: NA
V: TRBV5-5
J: TRBJ2-2
size: NA
CDR3: CASTLPVQGTGTGELFF
DNA: TGTGCCAGCACTCTACCCGTACAGGGTACGGGAACCGGGGAGCTGTTTTTT

D: TRBD2
V: TRBV6-5
J: TRBJ2-5
size: NA
CDR3: CASSQRGETQYF
DNA: TGTGCCAGCAGTCAGCGGGGGGAGACCCAGTACTTC

D: TRBD2
V: TRBV7-9
J: TRBJ2-5
size: NA
CDR3: CASSLARRRGGRETQYF
DNA: TGTGCCAGCAGCTTAGCGCGCAGGCGGGGGGGCCGAGAGACCCAGTACTTC

D: NA
V: TRBV2
J: TRBJ1-1
size: NA
CDR3: CASIKDNVNTEAFF
DNA: TGTGCCAGCATCAAGGACAATGTGAACACTGAAGCTTTCTTT

D: NA
V: TRBV7-2
J: TRBJ1-4
size: NA
CDR3: CASSLKIDRQEKLFF
DNA: TGTGCCAGCAGCTTAAAGATCGACAGGCAGGAAAAACTGTTTTTT

D: TRBD2
V: TRBV10-3
J: TRBJ2-3
size: NA
CDR3: CAISHGSGGALDTQYF
DNA: TGTGCCATCAGCCACGGTAGCGGGGGGGCCTTAGATACGCAGTATTTT

D: NA
V: TRBV13
J: TRBJ2-7
size: NA
CDR3: CASSLGGRARSSYEQYF
DNA: TGTGCCAGCAGCTTAGGCGGCAGGGCAAGGAGCTCCTACGAGCAGTACTTC

D: TRBD1
V: TRBV27
J: TRBJ2-7
size: few
CDR3: CASSNSGTEYEQYF
DNA: TGTGCCAGCAGTAACTCCGGGACAGAGTACGAGCAGTACTTC

D: TRBD1
V: TRBV5-1
J: TRBJ2-7
size: NA
CDR3: CASTWIQGAHEQYF
DNA: TGCGCCTCGACTTGGATACAGGGGGCACACGAGCAGTACTTC